These 29 T cell receptor beta chains originate from one sample sequenced in a study of memory CD8 T cells in hepatitis C reinfection. The table came from immunoSEQ multiplex PCR; TCRdb's copy has only in-frame clones and leaves some out. The sample carries roughly 43,000 clones, roughly 90% recorded once. This sample's time point: peak reinfection, 3 to 8 weeks after reinfection detection. TCR sequencing was done directly ex vivo on sorted cells, without expansion in vitro. What was sequenced was naive CD8+ T cells sorted from blood. These receptors came from a man between 18 and 35 years old with hepatitis C virus infection.

For this clone: The identical CDR3 is also encoded by other nucleotide sequences in the sample. The chain employs TRBV29-1 and TRBJ2-1; 8 nucleotides align to TRBD1. The CDR3 extends over 12 amino acids. The trim removed 3 bases at V and 5 bases at J, leaving 0 bases unmatched. The germline V gene has CDR1 SQVTM and CDR2 ANQGSEA. CDR3 coding DNA: TGCAGCGTTGAGGGACAGGACAATGAGCAGTTCTTC. It translates to CSVEGQDNEQFF.

On this clone itself: The same CDR3 also results from other DNA sequences found in this sample. The rearrangement joins TRBV9 to TRBJ2-5, with D maybe TRBD2 (6 bases). The germline CDR1 and CDR2 sequences are SGDLS and YYNGEE. V was pared by 1 base and J by 1 base, with 11 bases between. There are 15 residues in the CDR3. CDR3 amino acids: CASSVIGGIQETQYF. CDR3 nucleotides: TGTGCCAGCAGCGTAATAGGAGGGATCCAAGAGACCCAGTACTTC.

The genes are TRBV6-5 and TRBJ2-1, with TRBD1 matching 7 bases. J lost 7 bases, V lost 4 bases, and 7 bases had no gene match. The CDR3 has 14 amino acids. Germline CDR1 and CDR2: MNHEY and SVGAGI. The CDR3 loop reads CASSSSGGGNEQFF. CDR3 bases: TGTGCCAGCAGTTCGTCAGGGGGTGGGAATGAGCAGTTCTTC.

This chain uses TRBV29-1 with TRBJ2-7; the D gene is possibly TRBD2 (6 bases). Looked up from germline, CDR1 is SQVTM and CDR2 is ANQGSEA. V was pared by 5 bases and J by 9 bases, with 17 bases between. CDR3 length equals 12 residues. DNA of the CDR3: TGCAGCGTTAAGTTGGATGCCGGGGGGCAGTACTTC. Amino acids: CSVKLDAGGQYF.

The chain has TRBV13 and TRBJ1-1, with D possibly TRBD1 on 5 matching bases. The germline CDR1 and CDR2 sequences are PRHDT and FYEKMQ (reference sequence). Deletions cut 4 bases from V and 5 bases from J, with 20 bases between. CDR3 length: 16 amino acids. In DNA, the CDR3 is TGTGCCAGCAGCTCGGCGGGGGACCAAGGCGAGACTGAAGCTTTCTTT. Translating gives CASSSAGDQGETEAFF.

The chain employs TRBV9 and TRBJ2-3; 9 bases line up with TRBD2. The CDR3 covers 15 residues. The V segment lost 0 bases and the J segment 6 bases; nucleotides outside the gene matches: 5. Germline CDR1 and CDR2: SGDLS and YYNGEE. Written as DNA, the CDR3 is TGTGCCAGCAGCGTAGAGGGACTAGCAATGGATACGCAGTATTTT. Translated: CASSVEGLAMDTQYF. Drawing the rest from reference TRBV9 and TRBJ2-3, the complete variable domain is DSGVTQTPKHLITATGQRVTLRCSPRSGDLSVYWYQQSLDQGLQFLIQYYNGEERAKGNILERFSAQQFPDLHSELNLSSLELGDSALYFCASSVEGLAMDTQYFGPGTRLTVL.

The chain recombines TRBV4-1 with TRBJ2-5, with 10 bases fitting TRBD2. The J call could be wrong; TRBJ2-7 is a better fit for the DNA end. The CDR3 totals 18 residues. Per the germline V gene, CDR1 is MGHRA and CDR2 is YSYEKL. DNA for the CDR3: TGCGCCAGCAGCCAACTGGGGGAACTAGCGGGGCATTACTACGAGCAGTACTTC. Translation: CASSQLGELAGHYYEQYF.

The chain carries TRBV5-8 and TRBJ2-3, with TRBD1 identical over 7 bases. CDR3 length: 13 amino acids. Germline V gives CDR1 SGHTS, CDR2 YDEGEE. The V segment lost 9 bases and the J segment 2 bases; nucleotides outside the gene matches: 6. CDR3 region: CATFGQDTDTQYF. The CDR3 DNA sequence: TGTGCCACCTTCGGACAGGACACAGATACGCAGTATTTT. Full variable domain (remainder filled in from reference TRBV5-8 and TRBJ2-3): EAGVTQSPTHLIKTRGQQATLRCSPISGHTSVYWYQQALGLGLQFLLWYDEGEERNRGNFPPRFSGRQFPNYSSELNVNALELEDSALYLCATFGQDTDTQYFGPGTRLTVL.

The rearrangement links TRBV19 to TRBJ2-7; 9 bases line up with TRBD2. The V gene's germline CDR1 is LNHDA and CDR2 SQIVND (reference sequence). The CDR3 is made up of 15 amino acids. V lost 1 base and J lost 6; bases outside the gene matches: 7. The CDR3 here is CASSIGSGSPFEQYF. CDR3 DNA sequence: TGTGCCAGTAGTATAGGTAGCGGGAGCCCTTTCGAGCAGTACTTC.

This clone occurred once. CDR3: CASSQGGGPNEQFF. The CDR3 DNA reads TGCGCCAGCAGCCAAGGGGGAGGGCCCAATGAGCAGTTCTTC. The chain carries TRBV4-1 and TRBJ2-1; TRBD2 matches 7 bases. V shed 1 base, J shed 6 bases, and the junction held 3 bases outside the gene matches. Germline CDR1 and CDR2: MGHRA and YSYEKL. The CDR3 loop spans 14 amino acids.

This chain connects TRBV13 to TRBJ2-2; 13 bases agree with TRBD2. Germline CDR1 PRHDT, CDR2 FYEKMQ (reference sequence). V shed 7 bases and J 6 bases; nucleotides not matched to a gene: 8. This CDR3 region has 16 residues. The CDR3 region is CASTTTSGRRAGELFF. The CDR3 nucleotides are TGTGCCAGCACCACGACTAGCGGGAGGAGGGCCGGGGAGCTGTTTTTT.

The chain is built from TRBV27 and TRBJ1-1; TRBD1 is a possible D gene (5 bases). Germline V lookup: CDR1 MNHEY, CDR2 SMNVEV (reference sequence). Deletions cut 4 bases from V and 1 base from J, with 10 bases between. CDR3 size: 14 residues. CDR3 coding DNA: TGTGCCAGCAGTTCAGGGTTCGGGAACACTGAAGCTTTCTTT. Translating gives CASSSGFGNTEAFF.

The chain employs TRBV27 and TRBJ2-1; 7 bases are a match to TRBD2. Germline V CDR1 and CDR2: MNHEY, SMNVEV (reference sequence). The CDR3 consists of 16 residues. After removal of 4 bases from V and 6 bases from J, the junction contained 12 bases not matched to a gene. Here the CDR3 DNA reads TGTGCCAGCAGTTCCTTAAGGGACTATAATGGCAATGAGCAGTTCTTC. Translated, it gives CASSSLRDYNGNEQFF.

The genes are TRBV10-3 and TRBJ2-2; D unresolved. Trimming took off 0 bases at V and 5 bases at J, with 7 bases between the two ends. CDR1 ENHRY and CDR2 SYGVKD come from the germline V gene. The CDR3 extends over 14 amino acids. The CDR3 region is CAISESIGTGELFF. CDR3 in DNA: TGTGCCATCAGTGAGTCGATCGGGACCGGGGAGCTGTTTTTT.

The rearrangement joins TRBV7-9 to TRBJ1-2, with 7 bases identical to TRBD1. Looked up from germline, CDR1 is SEHNR and CDR2 is FQNEAQ (reference sequence). This CDR3 is built from 15 residues. J lost 6 bases, V lost 2 bases, and 9 bases had no gene match. The CDR3 loop reads CASSLRDSGSDGYTF. The CDR3 DNA follows: TGTGCCAGCAGCTTAAGGGACAGTGGTAGCGATGGCTACACCTTC.

The chain couples TRBV5-1 to TRBJ2-2, with 11 bases identical to TRBD1. V was clipped by 4 bases and J by 4 bases; unmatched bases: 6. CDR3 size: 16 residues. Germline V gene sequence: CDR1 SGHRS, CDR2 YFSETQ. CDR3 in amino acids: CASSDPGTGGTGELFF. The CDR3 nucleotides are TGCGCCAGCAGCGACCCCGGGACAGGGGGCACCGGGGAGCTGTTTTTT.

This clone has only a few counts. The CDR3 loop is CASSEAGTGAQQYF. The CDR3 DNA follows: TGTGCCAGCAGTGAAGCCGGGACAGGGGCACAGCAGTACTTC. J is TRBJ2-7 and V is TRBV6-1; 10 bases align to TRBD1. The germline V gene has CDR1 MNHNS and CDR2 SASEGT. The V segment lost 0 bases and the J segment 8 bases; nucleotides outside the gene matches: 4. The CDR3 has 14 amino acids.

The genes are TRBV4-1 and TRBJ2-2, with 8 bases identical to TRBD1. Germline V gives CDR1 MGHRA, CDR2 YSYEKL. J was trimmed by 4 bases and V by 1 base; bases with no gene match: 8. CDR3 length: 17 amino acids. CDR3 protein: CASSQVLAGGGTGELFF. CDR3 DNA sequence: TGCGCCAGCAGCCAAGTTTTGGCAGGGGGCGGCACCGGGGAGCTGTTTTTT.

The chain joins TRBV21-1 to TRBJ2-7; TRBD2, the table's D call, lacks a check against the DNA. TRBV21-1 is flagged as a pseudogene. The CDR3 loop spans 14 amino acids. Here the CDR3 DNA reads TGTGCCAGCAGTCCAACAACTAGAGGCTACGAGCAGTACGTC. This encodes CASSPTTRGYEQYV.

The chain has TRBV9 and TRBJ1-1; D perhaps matches TRBD1 (5 bases). The CDR3 has 15 amino acids. CDR1 and CDR2 from the germline V gene are SGDLS and YYNGEE. Deletions cut 2 bases from V and 0 bases from J, with 11 bases between. In DNA form, the CDR3 reads TGTGCCAGCAGCGTTGACAGTCTCATGAACACTGAAGCTTTCTTT. Protein sequence: CASSVDSLMNTEAFF. Full variable domain (outside the CDR3, taken from reference TRBV9 and TRBJ1-1): DSGVTQTPKHLITATGQRVTLRCSPRSGDLSVYWYQQSLDQGLQFLIQYYNGEERAKGNILERFSAQQFPDLHSELNLSSLELGDSALYFCASSVDSLMNTEAFFGQGTRLTVV.

The chain links TRBV5-1 to TRBJ2-2; 8 bases are shared with TRBD1. This CDR3 is built from 14 residues. J was trimmed by 6 bases and V by 4 bases; bases with no gene match: 5. Per the germline V gene, CDR1 is SGHRS and CDR2 is YFSETQ. CDR3 loop: CASSPGGAPGELFF. The CDR3 DNA sequence: TGCGCCAGCAGCCCAGGGGGCGCCCCCGGGGAGCTGTTTTTT.

The CDR3 here is CASSGWDRERTEAFF. The CDR3 bases are TGTGCCAGTAGTGGCTGGGACAGGGAAAGGACTGAAGCTTTCTTT. The rearrangement links TRBV19 to TRBJ1-1, with 9 bases aligning to TRBD1. The CDR3 has 15 amino acids. After removal of 5 bases from V and 5 bases from J, the junction contained 9 bases not matched to a gene. Per germline, CDR1 LNHDA and CDR2 SQIVND (reference sequence).

The CDR3: CASSPTAGEHNEQFF. In DNA, the CDR3 is TGTGCCAGCAGTCCCACGGCGGGAGAGCACAATGAGCAGTTCTTC. The chain combines TRBV28 with TRBJ2-1, with 7 bases lining up with TRBD2. The germline V gene encodes CDR1 MDHEN and CDR2 SYDVKM. The CDR3 has 15 residues. Trimming took 5 bases from V and 5 from J; bases not matched to a gene: 9.

This chain uses TRBV6-1 with TRBJ1-1, with TRBD1 matching 9 bases. The V and J ends lost 5 bases and 3 bases, in that order; junction bases with no gene match: 4. Germline lookup yields CDR1 MNHNS and CDR2 SASEGT. The CDR3 consists of 14 residues. CDR3 bases: TGTGCCAGCAGTACGACAGGGGGTTACACTGAAGCTTTCTTT. Its translation: CASSTTGGYTEAFF.

The chain joins TRBV27 to TRBJ2-1, with D perhaps matching TRBD2 (5 bases). V was shortened by 5 bases and J by 7 bases, with 15 bases between the two germline ends. CDR3 size: 14 residues. Germline V gene data show CDR1 as MNHEY and CDR2 as SMNVEV (reference sequence). Here the CDR3 reads CASSPWERGNEQFF. The CDR3 DNA reads as TGTGCCAGCAGTCCCTGGGAGCGTGGGAATGAGCAGTTCTTC.

The rearrangement links TRBV19 to TRBJ1-4; the match to TRBD1 covers 7 bases. The germline V gene has CDR1 LNHDA and CDR2 SQIVND (reference sequence). V lost 3 bases and J lost 0; bases outside the gene matches: 1. The CDR3 contains 15 residues. CDR3 nucleotides: TGTGCCAGTAGTATGGGGACAGCAACTAATGAAAAACTGTTTTTT. Protein sequence: CASSMGTATNEKLFF. The entire variable domain, with the rest obtained from reference TRBV19 and TRBJ1-4, is as follows: DGGITQSPKYLFRKEGQNVTLSCEQNLNHDAMYWYRQDPGQGLRLIYYSQIVNDFQKGDIAEGYSVSREKKESFPLTVTSAQKNPTAFYLCASSMGTATNEKLFFGSGTQLSVL.

The rearrangement uses TRBV11-2 and TRBJ2-5; the D gene is possibly TRBD2 (5 bases). CDR1 is SGHAT and CDR2 is FQNNGV in the germline V gene. Trimming stripped 0 bases from V and 13 bases from J, with 15 bases between. CDR3 length: 13 residues. The CDR3: CASSLDPIGLSYF. The CDR3 DNA reads as TGTGCCAGCAGCTTAGACCCGATCGGACTGTCGTACTTC.

This rearrangement joins TRBV27 to TRBJ2-1; 7 positions agree with TRBD1. Germline assignment: CDR1 MNHEY and CDR2 SMNVEV (reference sequence). The CDR3 totals 14 residues. J lost 7 bases, V lost 2 bases, and 5 bases had no gene match. The CDR3 nucleotides read TGTGCCAGCAGTTTAGGTCAGGGGGTGAATGAGCAGTTCTTC. The encoded protein is CASSLGQGVNEQFF.

This chain connects TRBV11-2 to TRBJ2-7; D possibly corresponds to TRBD2 (5 bases). Germline CDR1 SGHAT, CDR2 FQNNGV. V was shortened by 5 bases and J by 3 bases, with 8 bases between the two germline ends. The CDR3 has 12 residues. For the CDR3, the DNA is TGTGCCAGCAGCCAGACTAACTACGAGCAGTACTTC. It specifies CASSQTNYEQYF.